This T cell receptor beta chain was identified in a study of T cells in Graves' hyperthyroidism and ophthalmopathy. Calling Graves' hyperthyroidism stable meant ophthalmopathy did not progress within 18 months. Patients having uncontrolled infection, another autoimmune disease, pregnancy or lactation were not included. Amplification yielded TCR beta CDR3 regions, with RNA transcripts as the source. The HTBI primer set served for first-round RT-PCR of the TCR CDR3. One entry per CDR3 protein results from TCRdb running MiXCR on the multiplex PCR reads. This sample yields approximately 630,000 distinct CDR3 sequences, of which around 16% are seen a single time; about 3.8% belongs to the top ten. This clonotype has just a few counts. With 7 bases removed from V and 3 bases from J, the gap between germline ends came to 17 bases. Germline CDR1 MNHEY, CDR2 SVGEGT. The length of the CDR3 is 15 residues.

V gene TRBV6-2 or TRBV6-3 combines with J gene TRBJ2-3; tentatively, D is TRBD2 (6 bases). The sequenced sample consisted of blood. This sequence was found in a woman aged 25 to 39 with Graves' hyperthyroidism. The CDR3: CASTTSTRFTDTQYF. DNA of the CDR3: TGTGCCAGCACTACTTCGACTAGATTTACAGATACGCAGTATTTT.